This T cell receptor beta chain was recovered during a study of OX40 agonist ivuxolimab in advanced cancers. The overall study: 30% to 40% of patients had received prior checkpoint inhibitor therapy.

Profiled with immunoSEQ multiplex PCR; TCRdb holds only in-frame clones, not every one. The data show 25,000 to 30,000 clones, approximately 84% seen once. Whole-study results and caveats: Among the lowest peripheral clonal expansion occurred in 0.1-3.0 mg/kg partial responders.

V shed 6 bases and J shed 1 base, with 9 bases lying between them. CDR1 is SNHLY, CDR2 FYNNEI, per germline. This CDR3 has 13 amino acids. Patients with a history of autoimmune disease or on systemic immunosuppression were excluded. About this clone itself: The antigen is undetermined.

Sequencing used CD4+ or CD8+ T cells sorted from blood, obtained in a trial of the OX40 agonist ivuxolimab. The V call is TRBV2, the J call TRBJ1-2; D might be TRBD1 (6 bases). The source is an adult with an advanced solid tumor such as melanoma, head and neck, liver or kidney cancer. CDR3 in DNA: TGTGCCAGCAGGCCAGGGGATAACTATGGCTACACCTTC. This codes for CASRPGDNYGYTF.